The 15 T cell receptor beta chains reported below all come from one sample, sequenced in a study of T cell responses to AZD1222 COVID-19 vaccine. Profiled with immunoSEQ multiplex PCR; TCRdb holds only in-frame clones, not every one. The sample records about 100,000 clones, approximately 87% being singletons. The material was peripheral blood, obtained on day 0 of AZD1222 vaccination. Receptors originate from an adult in good health.

This clone was detected many times. J is TRBJ1-4 and V is TRBV5-1; TRBD1 agrees at 7 bases. Germline V lookup: CDR1 SGHRS, CDR2 YFSETQ. The CDR3 loop spans 15 amino acids. Losses at the gene ends were 0 bases for V and 4 bases for J; bases not matched to a gene: 3. The CDR3 DNA sequence: TGCGCCAGCAGCTTGGCGGGACAGAGTAATGAAAAACTGTTTTTT. Amino acids: CASSLAGQSNEKLFF.

The table lists this clone with a count of one. This rearrangement joins TRBV5-8 to TRBJ2-3; D may be TRBD1 (7 bases). This CDR3 is 15 amino acids long. The germline V gene encodes CDR1 SGHTS and CDR2 YDEGEE. Trimming stripped 4 bases from V and 5 bases from J, with 17 bases between. The CDR3 sequence is CASSRIRGVRDTQYF. The DNA of the CDR3 is TGTGCCAGCAGCCGAATCAGGGGGGTCCGAGATACGCAGTATTTT.

The chain employs TRBV30 and TRBJ1-2; no reliable D call. This CDR3 has 13 amino acids. The germline V and J ends were trimmed by 0 bases and 2 bases, with 7 bases remaining between them. Germline-derived CDR1 and CDR2 are GTSNPN and SVGIG (reference sequence). The CDR3 DNA sequence: TGTGCCTGGAGTGTACGAGTAAACTATGGCTACACCTTC. Encoded protein: CAWSVRVNYGYTF. Looking up the rest from reference TRBV30 and TRBJ1-2 gives the full variable domain: SQTIHQWPATLVQPVGSPLSLECTVEGTSNPNLYWYRQAAGRGLQLLFYSVGIGQISSEVPQNLSASRPQDRQFILSSKKLLLSDSGFYLCAWSVRVNYGYTFGSGTRLTVV.

DNA of the CDR3: TGTGCCAGCAGTTACTCGATGACAGGCTATGGCTACACCTTC. This encodes CASSYSMTGYGYTF. The chain combines TRBV6-2 or TRBV6-3 with TRBJ1-2, with D perhaps matching TRBD1 (6 bases). The V end lost 0 bases, the J end lost 4 bases, and 9 bases lay between the germline ends. The CDR3 extends over 14 amino acids. Germline V gene sequence: CDR1 MNHEY, CDR2 SVGEGT.

The chain carries TRBV24-1 and TRBJ1-1; D uncertain. The CDR3 runs 11 residues. Germline CDR1 reads KGHDR; CDR2 reads SFDVKD. The V and J ends lost 11 bases and 6 bases respectively, with 12 bases between them. Written as DNA, the CDR3 is TGTGCCAAAAGAGAGGCCCCTGAAGCTTTCTTT. It encodes CAKREAPEAFF.

The rearrangement joins TRBV11-2 to TRBJ1-2; a weak D match, TRBD1 (6 bases). V was shortened by 1 base and J by 3 bases, with 9 bases between the two germline ends. The CDR3 is 14 residues long. Per the germline V gene, CDR1 is SGHAT and CDR2 is FQNNGV. This CDR3 is CASSLGWGHYGYTF. The CDR3 coding sequence is TGTGCCAGCAGCTTAGGCTGGGGGCACTATGGCTACACCTTC.

The chain carries TRBV27 and TRBJ1-2, with 8 bases that match TRBD1. Germline V lookup: CDR1 MNHEY, CDR2 SMNVEV (reference sequence). The CDR3 is 14 amino acids. The J segment lost 4 bases and the V segment lost 6 bases, leaving 7 bases of the junction unmatched. The CDR3 loop reads CASRRTGMVYGYTF. The DNA for the CDR3 is TGTGCCAGCAGACGGACAGGGATGGTCTATGGCTACACCTTC.

J is TRBJ1-1 and V is TRBV18; D not certain. Germline values: CDR1 KGHSH, CDR2 LQKENI. Trimming removed 3 bases at V and 3 bases at J, with 14 bases between. This CDR3 is 15 amino acids long. The CDR3 loop is CASSPGFGIDTEAFF. CDR3 bases: TGTGCCAGCTCACCCGGCTTCGGGATCGACACTGAAGCTTTCTTT.

The gene calls are TRBV28 and TRBJ1-1, with TRBD1 as a possible D gene (5 bases). In germline, CDR1 is MDHEN, CDR2 SYDVKM. CDR3 length equals 14 residues. V lost 7 bases to trimming and J lost 3 bases, with 15 bases between them. The chain's CDR3 is CASIRGGLYTEAFF. CDR3 coding DNA: TGTGCCAGCATCCGGGGGGGTTTGTACACTGAAGCTTTCTTT.

The J gene is TRBJ2-7, the V gene TRBV11-1; no reliable D call. V was shortened by 3 bases and J by 4 bases, with 10 bases between the two germline ends. The CDR3 length is 13 residues. Germline V CDR1 and CDR2: SGHAT, FQDESV (reference sequence). DNA of the CDR3: TGTGCCAGCAGCTTGGAGAGGTCGTACGAGCAGTACTTC. This sequence encodes CASSLERSYEQYF.

This clone has a handful of counts. The CDR3 DNA follows: TGTGCCAGCAGCGAGGGACTCACCGGGGAGCTGTTTTTT. Encoded protein: CASSEGLTGELFF. This rearrangement joins TRBV9 to TRBJ2-2; D is possibly TRBD2 (6 bases). V lost 3 bases and J lost 4, with 7 bases in between. The CDR3 is made up of 13 amino acids. CDR1 and CDR2 (germline): SGDLS, YYNGEE.

This clone was counted once. The J gene is TRBJ1-1, the V gene TRBV3-1 (or the pseudogene TRBV3-2); 9 nucleotides line up with TRBD1. The V gene's germline CDR1 is LGHDT and CDR2 YNNKEL (reference sequence). CDR3 length: 16 residues. V shed 2 bases and J 2 bases; nucleotides not matched to a gene: 6. The CDR3 DNA is TGTGCCAGCAGCCAACCTACAGGGGGCGTAAACACTGAAGCTTTCTTT. Encoded protein: CASSQPTGGVNTEAFF.

This sequence joins TRBV7-6 and TRBJ2-5; D is perhaps TRBD2 (5 bases). The CDR3 has 13 residues. Germline values: CDR1 SGHVS, CDR2 FNYEAQ. V lost 5 bases to trimming and J lost 5 bases, with 12 bases between them. The CDR3 coding sequence is TGTGCCAGCAGCCGAAGCGGCTGGGAGACCCAGTACTTC. It is translated as CASSRSGWETQYF.

CDR3 region: CASSLRGAKGYTF. The CDR3 bases are TGTGCCAGCAGCTTGCGGGGGGCGAAGGGCTACACCTTC. This chain links TRBV5-6 with TRBJ1-2, with D possibly being TRBD1 (6 bases). V lost 1 base, J lost 8 bases, and 12 bases lay in between. Per the germline V gene, CDR1 is SGHDT and CDR2 is YYEEEE. The CDR3 contains 13 residues.

This clone was detected only a few times. V usage is TRBV10-3 and J usage is TRBJ2-2; 9 bases are shared with TRBD2. From germline, CDR1 is ENHRY and CDR2 SYGVKD. The CDR3 covers 16 residues. The ends lost 5 bases at V and 6 bases at J; junction bases unmatched: 10. The CDR3, as DNA: TGTGCCATCAGTCTAATTGGGATAGCGGGGGCCGGGGAGCTGTTTTTT. It yields the protein CAISLIGIAGAGELFF.